This T cell receptor beta chain is from a study of shared clonotypes between healthy human individuals. Across the whole study: Used for every donor were three CD4 naive, three CD4 memory, two CD8 naive and one CD8 memory plate. General study findings and limits: Naive subsets tended to show greater estimated richness than memory subsets.

For this clone: Its antigen is not identified.

Trimming removed 3 bases from V and 2 bases from J, with 17 bases in between. Germline assignment: CDR1 LGHNA and CDR2 YSLEER. This CDR3 spans 16 amino acids. Sequenced by immunoSEQ multiplex PCR; TCRdb stores in-frame clones only, minus some. The sample holds some 690,000 clones; 90% are singletons and the top ten take around a third. Sequencing was done on a sample of memory CD8+ T cells from PBMCs. Described subset: CD45RO+ cells pooled with CCR7-negative TemRA cells. The chain combines TRBV4-3 with TRBJ2-7; the D gene could be TRBD1 or TRBD2 (5 bases each). The clonotype was recovered from a man aged 18 to 29 in good health. Some clones in this sample may be carry-over from other donors' samples. The CDR3 nucleotides read TGCGCCAGCAGCCAGCTCTGGGAAATGGGGGCCTACGAGCAGTACTTC. Its protein is CASSQLWEMGAYEQYF.